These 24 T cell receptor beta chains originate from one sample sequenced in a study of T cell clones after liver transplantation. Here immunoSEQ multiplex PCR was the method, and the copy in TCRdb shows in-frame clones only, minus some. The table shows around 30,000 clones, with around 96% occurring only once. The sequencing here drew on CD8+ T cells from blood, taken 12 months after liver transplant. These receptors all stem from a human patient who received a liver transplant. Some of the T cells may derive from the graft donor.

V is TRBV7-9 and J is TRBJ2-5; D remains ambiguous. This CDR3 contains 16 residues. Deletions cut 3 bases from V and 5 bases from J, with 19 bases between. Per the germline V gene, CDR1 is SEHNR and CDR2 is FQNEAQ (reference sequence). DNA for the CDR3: TGTGCCAGCAGCTTCGGCTCCGTCGCCCCCGACGAGACCCAGTACTTC. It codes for CASSFGSVAPDETQYF.

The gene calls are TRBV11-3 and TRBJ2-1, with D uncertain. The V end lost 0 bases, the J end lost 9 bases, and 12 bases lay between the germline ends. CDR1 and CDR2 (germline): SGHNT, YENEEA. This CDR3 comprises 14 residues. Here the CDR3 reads CASSLDDLVSEQFF. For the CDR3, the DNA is TGTGCCAGCAGCTTAGATGACCTAGTTAGTGAGCAGTTCTTC.

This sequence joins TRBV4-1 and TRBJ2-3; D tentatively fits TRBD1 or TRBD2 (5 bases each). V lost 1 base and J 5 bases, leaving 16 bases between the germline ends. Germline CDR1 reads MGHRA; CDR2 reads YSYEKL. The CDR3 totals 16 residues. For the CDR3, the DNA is TGCGCCAGCAGCCAAGGGGGACCCCCCCGGGTAGATACGCAGTATTTT. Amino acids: CASSQGGPPRVDTQYF.

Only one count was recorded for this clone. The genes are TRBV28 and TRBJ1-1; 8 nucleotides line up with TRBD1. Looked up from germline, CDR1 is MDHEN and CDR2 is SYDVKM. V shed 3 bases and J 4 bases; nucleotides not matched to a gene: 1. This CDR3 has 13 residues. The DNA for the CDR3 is TGTGCCAGCAGTTTGACAGGGGTCACTGAAGCTTTCTTT. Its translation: CASSLTGVTEAFF. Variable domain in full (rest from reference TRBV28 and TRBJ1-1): DVKVTQSSRYLVKRTGEKVFLECVQDMDHENMFWYRQDPGLGLRLIYFSYDVKMKEKGDIPEGYSVSREKKERFSLILESASTNQTSMYLCASSLTGVTEAFFGQGTRLTVV.

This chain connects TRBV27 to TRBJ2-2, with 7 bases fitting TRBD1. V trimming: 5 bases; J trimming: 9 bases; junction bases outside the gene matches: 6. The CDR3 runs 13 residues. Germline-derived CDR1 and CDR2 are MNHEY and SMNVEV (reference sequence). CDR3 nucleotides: TGTGCCAGCAGTGACCACAGGGGTAGGGAGCTGTTTTTT. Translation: CASSDHRGRELFF.

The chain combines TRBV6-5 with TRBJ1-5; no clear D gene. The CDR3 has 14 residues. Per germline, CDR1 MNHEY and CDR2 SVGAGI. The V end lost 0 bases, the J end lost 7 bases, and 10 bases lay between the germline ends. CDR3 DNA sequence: TGTGCCAGCAGTTACTCGGCCGGGTGGCAGCCCCAGCATTTT. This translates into CASSYSAGWQPQHF.

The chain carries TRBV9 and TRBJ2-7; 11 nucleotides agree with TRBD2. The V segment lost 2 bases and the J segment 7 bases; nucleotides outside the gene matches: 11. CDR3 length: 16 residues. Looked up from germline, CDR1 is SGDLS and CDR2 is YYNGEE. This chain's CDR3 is CASSVSFSGRAQEQYF. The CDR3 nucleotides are TGTGCCAGCAGCGTCTCATTTAGCGGGAGGGCTCAAGAGCAGTACTTC.

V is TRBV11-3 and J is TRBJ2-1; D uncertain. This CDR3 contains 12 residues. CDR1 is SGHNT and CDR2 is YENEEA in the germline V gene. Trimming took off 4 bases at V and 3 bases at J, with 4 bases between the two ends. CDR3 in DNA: TGTGCCAGCAGCTCAAACTACAATGAGCAGTTCTTC. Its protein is CASSSNYNEQFF.

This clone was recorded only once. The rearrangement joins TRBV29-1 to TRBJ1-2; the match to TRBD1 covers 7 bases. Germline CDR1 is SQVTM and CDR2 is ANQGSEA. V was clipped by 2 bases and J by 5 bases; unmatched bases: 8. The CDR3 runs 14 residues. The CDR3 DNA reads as TGCAGCGTTGAAATAGGACAGGCATCTTATGGCTACACCTTC. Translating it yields CSVEIGQASYGYTF. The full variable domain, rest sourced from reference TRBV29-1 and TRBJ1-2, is SAVISQKPSRDICQRGTSLTIQCQVDSQVTMMFWYRQQPGQSLTLIATANQGSEATYESGFVIDKFPISRPNLTFSTLTVSNMSPEDSSIYLCSVEIGQASYGYTFGSGTRLTVV.

CDR3 nucleotide sequence: TGTGCCAGCCCATTCCGGAGGCGGCAGGGAGGCCCAAACACCGGGGAGCTGTTTTTT. Translating gives CASPFRRRQGGPNTGELFF. The chain carries TRBV27 and TRBJ2-2; D is possibly TRBD2 (6 bases). V lost 8 bases, J lost 2 bases, and 27 bases lay in between. This CDR3 has 19 amino acids. Germline-derived CDR1 and CDR2 are MNHEY and SMNVEV (reference sequence).

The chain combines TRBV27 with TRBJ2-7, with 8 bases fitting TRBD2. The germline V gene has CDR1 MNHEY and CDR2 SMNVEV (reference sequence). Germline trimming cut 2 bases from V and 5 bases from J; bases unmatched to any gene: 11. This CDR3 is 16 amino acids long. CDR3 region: CASSLVWPAGGNEQYF. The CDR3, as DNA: TGTGCCAGCAGTTTAGTCTGGCCCGCGGGAGGTAACGAGCAGTACTTC.

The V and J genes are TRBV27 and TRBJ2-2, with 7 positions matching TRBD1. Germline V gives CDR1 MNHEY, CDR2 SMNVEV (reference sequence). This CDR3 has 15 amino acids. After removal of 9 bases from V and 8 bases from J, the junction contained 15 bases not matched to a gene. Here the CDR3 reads CASLDRSRSWGELFF. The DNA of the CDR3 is TGTGCCAGTCTGGACAGGAGTAGATCATGGGGGGAGCTGTTTTTT.

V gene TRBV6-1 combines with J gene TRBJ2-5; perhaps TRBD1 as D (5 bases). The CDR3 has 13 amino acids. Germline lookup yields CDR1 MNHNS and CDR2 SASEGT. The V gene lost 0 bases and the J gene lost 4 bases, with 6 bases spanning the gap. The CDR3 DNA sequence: TGTGCCAGCAGTGAAGCGCAGGGAGAGACCCAGTACTTC. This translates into CASSEAQGETQYF.

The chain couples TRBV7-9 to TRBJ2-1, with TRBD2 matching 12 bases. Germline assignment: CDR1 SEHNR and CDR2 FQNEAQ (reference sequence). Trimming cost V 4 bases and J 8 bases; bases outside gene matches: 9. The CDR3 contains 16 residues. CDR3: CASSSRTSGTSDEQFF. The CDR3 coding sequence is TGTGCCAGCAGCTCCCGGACTAGCGGGACTTCGGATGAGCAGTTCTTC.

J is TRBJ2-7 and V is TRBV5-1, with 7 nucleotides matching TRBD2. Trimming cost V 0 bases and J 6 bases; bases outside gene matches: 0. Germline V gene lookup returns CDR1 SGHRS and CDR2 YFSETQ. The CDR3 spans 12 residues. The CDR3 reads CASSLAGGEQYF. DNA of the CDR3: TGCGCCAGCAGCTTGGCGGGGGGCGAGCAGTACTTC.

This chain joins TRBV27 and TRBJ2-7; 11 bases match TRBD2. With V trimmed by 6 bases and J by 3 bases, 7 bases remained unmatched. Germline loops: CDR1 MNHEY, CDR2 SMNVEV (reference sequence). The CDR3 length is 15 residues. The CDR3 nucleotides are TGTGCCAGCAGGCTCCTAGCGGGAGGTATCTACGAGCAGTACTTC. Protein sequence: CASRLLAGGIYEQYF.

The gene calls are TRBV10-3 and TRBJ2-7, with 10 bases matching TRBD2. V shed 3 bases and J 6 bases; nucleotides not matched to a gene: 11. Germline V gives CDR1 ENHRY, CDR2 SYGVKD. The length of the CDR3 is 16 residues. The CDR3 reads CAISEPSGGSTGEQYF. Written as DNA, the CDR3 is TGTGCCATCAGTGAACCTAGCGGGGGATCAACCGGCGAGCAGTACTTC.

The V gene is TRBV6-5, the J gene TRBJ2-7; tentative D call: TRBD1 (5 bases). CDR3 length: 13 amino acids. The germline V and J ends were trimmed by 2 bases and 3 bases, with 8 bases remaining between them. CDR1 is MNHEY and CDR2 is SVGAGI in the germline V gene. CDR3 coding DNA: TGTGCCAGCAGTTACGCAGACAGCTACGAGCAGTACTTC. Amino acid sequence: CASSYADSYEQYF.

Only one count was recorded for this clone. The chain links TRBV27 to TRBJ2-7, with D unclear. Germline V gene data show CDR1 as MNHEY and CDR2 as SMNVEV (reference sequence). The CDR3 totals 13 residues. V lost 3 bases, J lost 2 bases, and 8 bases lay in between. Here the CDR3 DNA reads TGTGCCAGCAGTTTGGGATACGCCTACGAGCAGTACTTC. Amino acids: CASSLGYAYEQYF.

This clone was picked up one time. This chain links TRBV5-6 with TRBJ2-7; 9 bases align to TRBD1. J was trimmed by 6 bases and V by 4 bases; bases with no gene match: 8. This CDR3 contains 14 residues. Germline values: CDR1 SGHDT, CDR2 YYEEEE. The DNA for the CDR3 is TGTGCCAGCAGCGGGAAACAGGGGGCTGGCGAGCAGTACTTC. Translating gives CASSGKQGAGEQYF.

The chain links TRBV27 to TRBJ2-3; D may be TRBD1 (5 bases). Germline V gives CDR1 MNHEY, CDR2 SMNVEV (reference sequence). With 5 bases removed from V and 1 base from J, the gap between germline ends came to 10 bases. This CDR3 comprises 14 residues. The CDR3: CASSLLGGTDTQYF. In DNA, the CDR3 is TGTGCCAGCAGTCTCTTAGGGGGCACAGATACGCAGTATTTT.

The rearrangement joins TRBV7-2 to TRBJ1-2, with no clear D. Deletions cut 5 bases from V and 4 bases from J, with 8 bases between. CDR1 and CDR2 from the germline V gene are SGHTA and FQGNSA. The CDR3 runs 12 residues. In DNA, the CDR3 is TGTGCCAGCAGCGAGGGAGTCTATGGCTACACCTTC. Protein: CASSEGVYGYTF.

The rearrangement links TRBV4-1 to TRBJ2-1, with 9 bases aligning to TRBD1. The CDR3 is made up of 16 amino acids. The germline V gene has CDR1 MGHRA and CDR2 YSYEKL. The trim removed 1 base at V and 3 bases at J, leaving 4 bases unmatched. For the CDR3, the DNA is TGCGCCAGCAGCCAAGTGGAGGACAGGGGCTACAATGAGCAGTTCTTC. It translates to CASSQVEDRGYNEQFF.

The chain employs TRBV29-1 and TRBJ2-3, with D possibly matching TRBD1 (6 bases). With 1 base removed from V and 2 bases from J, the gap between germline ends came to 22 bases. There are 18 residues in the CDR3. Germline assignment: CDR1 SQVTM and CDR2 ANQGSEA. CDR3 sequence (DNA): TGCAGCGTTGAAGGACCCCATCAGGGGCCCTCCCACACAGATACGCAGTATTTT. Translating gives CSVEGPHQGPSHTDTQYF.